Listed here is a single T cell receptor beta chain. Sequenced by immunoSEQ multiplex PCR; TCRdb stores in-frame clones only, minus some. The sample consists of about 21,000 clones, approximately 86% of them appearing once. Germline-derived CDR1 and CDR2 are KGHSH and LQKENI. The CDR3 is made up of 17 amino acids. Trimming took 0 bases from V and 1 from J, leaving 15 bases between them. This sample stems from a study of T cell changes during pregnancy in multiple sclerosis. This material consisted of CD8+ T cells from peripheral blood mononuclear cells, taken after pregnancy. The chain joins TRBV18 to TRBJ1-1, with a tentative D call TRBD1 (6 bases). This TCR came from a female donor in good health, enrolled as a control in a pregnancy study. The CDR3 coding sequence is TGTGCCAGCTCACCACCTACCCCGGGACATCAGAACACTGAAGCTTTCTTT. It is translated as CASSPPTPGHQNTEAFF. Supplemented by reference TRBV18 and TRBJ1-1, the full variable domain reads NAGVMQNPRHLVRRRGQEARLRCSPMKGHSHVYWYRQLPEEGLKFMVYLQKENIIDESGMPKERFSAEFPKEGPSILRIQQVVRGDSAAYFCASSPPTPGHQNTEAFFGQGTRLTVV.